This TCR beta chain comes out of a study of blood T cell repertoires in COVID-19. Overall study context: PBMCs, B-cell-depleted T cells, or T cells were the source of the cDNA or gDNA that made up the material.

The CDR3 covers 13 residues. Between the trimmed V and J ends, which lost 7 bases and 6 bases, there was a span of 15 bases. Some clones are missing from TCRdb's copy, which holds only in-frame ones; the method was immunoSEQ multiplex PCR. Of fewer than 200,000 clones listed, 70% to 90% are singletons. The sequenced sample was peripheral blood. The clonotype was recovered from a young man who had recovered from COVID-19. The chain carries TRBV12-3 or TRBV12-4 and TRBJ1-1; D is unresolved. The CDR3: CASNTGVGSEAFF. The CDR3 nucleotides read TGTGCCAGCAATACGGGAGTCGGATCTGAAGCTTTCTTT.